Listed here are 20 T cell receptor beta chains from one sample, sequenced in a study of blood T cell repertoires in COVID-19. Assay used: immunoSEQ multiplex PCR; TCRdb lists only in-frame clones, some missing. Altogether around 270,000 clones are present, 65% to 85% being singletons, with the ten largest covering approximately 1.5%. The sample comprised peripheral blood. These receptors came from a woman in her thirties or forties who had recovered from COVID-19.

This chain joins TRBV5-1 and TRBJ1-2; a possible D gene is TRBD1 (6 bases). The CDR3 length is 17 residues. The ends were cut back, 0 bases at V and 8 bases at J, with 23 bases in the middle. Looked up from germline, CDR1 is SGHRS and CDR2 is YFSETQ. The CDR3 sequence: CASSLVRPGLGAEGYTF. The CDR3 nucleotides are TGCGCCAGCAGCTTGGTTCGACCCGGGTTGGGGGCTGAAGGCTACACCTTC.

The J gene is TRBJ2-2, the V gene TRBV5-4, with 9 positions matching TRBD1. Germline V gives CDR1 SGHNT, CDR2 YYREEE (reference sequence). This CDR3 region has 16 residues. J was trimmed by 7 bases and V by 5 bases; bases with no gene match: 12. CDR3 residues: CASRRGHRGPDGELFF. In DNA form, the CDR3 reads TGTGCCAGCAGACGCGGGCACAGGGGGCCGGACGGGGAGCTGTTTTTT.

The chain links TRBV30 to TRBJ1-2; maybe TRBD1 (5 bases). There are 13 residues in the CDR3. Germline V gene data show CDR1 as GTSNPN and CDR2 as SVGIG (reference sequence). Trimming cost V 0 bases and J 5 bases, with 10 bases left between them. For the CDR3, the DNA is TGTGCCTGGAGTGTACGGACACTATATGGCTACACCTTC. Its translation is CAWSVRTLYGYTF.

The chain links TRBV27 to TRBJ1-2, with 9 positions matching TRBD1. The CDR3 is 15 residues long. V shed 4 bases, J shed 6 bases, and the junction held 9 bases outside the gene matches. The germline gives CDR1 MNHEY, CDR2 SMNVEV (reference sequence). CDR3 in amino acids: CASSSPTRDRDGYTF. CDR3 coding DNA: TGTGCCAGCAGTTCCCCAACCCGGGACAGGGATGGCTACACCTTC.

The chain combines TRBV21-1 with TRBJ1-2. TRBV21-1 is recorded as a pseudogene. The CDR3 length is 16 residues. CDR3 amino acids: CASSKKIPGEHYGYTF. The CDR3, as DNA: TGTGCCAGCAGCAAAAAAATCCCCGGGGAACACTATGGCTACACCTTC.

A single count supports this clone. The V call is TRBV6-1, the J call TRBJ2-2; possibly TRBD1 for D (5 bases). V was trimmed by 3 bases and J by 11 bases, leaving 13 bases between them. Germline loops: CDR1 MNHNS, CDR2 SASEGT. The CDR3 spans 13 residues. The CDR3 nucleotides read TGTGCCAGCAGTGAGGTCTTGGGGCGCGAGCTGTTTTTT. Residues: CASSEVLGRELFF.

This chain links TRBV19 with TRBJ1-1; D is perhaps TRBD1 (6 bases). Trimming took off 2 bases at V and 7 bases at J, with 11 bases between the two ends. The CDR3 contains 13 residues. Germline V gene sequence: CDR1 LNHDA, CDR2 SQIVND (reference sequence). CDR3 amino acids: CASSIQGWGEAFF. CDR3 nucleotide sequence: TGTGCCAGTAGTATACAGGGGTGGGGTGAAGCTTTCTTT.

The chain employs TRBV5-1 and TRBJ2-5; TRBD1 is a possible D gene (6 bases). The CDR3 runs 15 residues. Trimming removed 5 bases at V and 2 bases at J, with 16 bases between. Germline lookup yields CDR1 SGHRS and CDR2 YFSETQ. The CDR3 loop is CASSSLPGEQETQYF. The CDR3 DNA reads TGCGCCAGCAGTTCTCTTCCAGGGGAGCAAGAGACCCAGTACTTC.

The chain employs TRBV6-5 and TRBJ1-1; D unresolved. This CDR3 contains 14 residues. Germline V gives CDR1 MNHEY, CDR2 SVGAGI. V was pared by 0 bases and J by 0 bases, with 5 bases between. DNA for the CDR3: TGTGCCAGCAGTTACTCGTATCTGAACACTGAAGCTTTCTTT. It translates to CASSYSYLNTEAFF.

This clone was found once. V is TRBV2 and J is TRBJ2-5; TRBD2 might be the D (7 bases). The CDR3 is 14 residues long. Germline V gives CDR1 SNHLY, CDR2 FYNNEI. The ends were cut back, 3 bases at V and 4 bases at J, with 12 bases in the middle. The CDR3 bases are TGTGCCAGCAGTGATCTCCGGGGGGCAGAGACCCAGTACTTC. It codes for CASSDLRGAETQYF.

The chain links TRBV19 to TRBJ1-4; no firm D call. Trimming stripped 5 bases from V and 8 bases from J, with 18 bases between. In germline, CDR1 is LNHDA, CDR2 SQIVND (reference sequence). This CDR3 comprises 15 residues. The CDR3 DNA reads as TGTGCCAGTAGTCCCGAGGACGTATCGGGGGAAAAACTGTTTTTT. Its translation: CASSPEDVSGEKLFF. Together with reference TRBV19 and TRBJ1-4, the CDR3 gives the full variable domain: DGGITQSPKYLFRKEGQNVTLSCEQNLNHDAMYWYRQDPGQGLRLIYYSQIVNDFQKGDIAEGYSVSREKKESFPLTVTSAQKNPTAFYLCASSPEDVSGEKLFFGSGTQLSVL.

V and J are TRBV6-5 and TRBJ1-1; 10 bases align to TRBD1. V trimming: 10 bases; J trimming: 4 bases; junction bases outside the gene matches: 9. The CDR3 runs 14 residues. CDR1 MNHEY and CDR2 SVGAGI come from the germline V gene. The CDR3 is CAIWDRGRSTEAFF. CDR3 sequence (DNA): TGTGCCATTTGGGACAGGGGAAGATCCACTGAAGCTTTCTTT.

The CDR3 DNA reads as TGCGCCAGCAGCTTGGCGGGAGGCGGGAGGTTTGGCACCTTC. It is translated as CASSLAGGGRFGTF. The chain recombines TRBV5-1 with TRBJ1-2; D not certain. V lost 0 bases and J 13 bases, leaving 19 bases between the germline ends. The CDR3 consists of 14 residues. Germline values: CDR1 SGHRS, CDR2 YFSETQ.

The chain uses TRBV5-4 and TRBJ2-5, with D perhaps matching TRBD2 (7 bases). V lost 0 bases, J lost 4 bases, and 13 bases lay in between. This CDR3 spans 15 amino acids. Germline CDR1 and CDR2: SGHNT and YYREEE (reference sequence). CDR3 in amino acids: CASSLGGGWGETQYF. The CDR3 DNA sequence: TGTGCCAGCAGCTTGGGGGGGGGCTGGGGAGAGACCCAGTACTTC.

The chain couples TRBV7-2 to TRBJ2-5; 7 nucleotides match TRBD1. This CDR3 is built from 13 residues. Germline CDR1 and CDR2: SGHTA and FQGNSA. Unmatched junction bases numbered 5, after V lost 5 bases and J lost 5 bases. CDR3: CASSQTGMETQYF. The CDR3, as DNA: TGTGCCAGCAGCCAGACAGGGATGGAGACCCAGTACTTC.

The chain has TRBV7-3 and TRBJ2-2; D perhaps matches TRBD1 (7 bases). The CDR3 consists of 14 residues. Trimming removed 4 bases at V and 5 bases at J, with 11 bases between. Per germline, CDR1 SGHTA and CDR2 FQGTGA. In DNA, the CDR3 is TGTGCCAGCAGCTCCCAGGGGGGTACCGGGGAGCTGTTTTTT. It specifies CASSSQGGTGELFF.

The rearrangement joins TRBV28 to TRBJ2-5; D is possibly TRBD1 (6 bases). The CDR3 has 14 residues. V lost 4 bases, J lost 5 bases, and 14 bases lay in between. Germline V lookup: CDR1 MDHEN, CDR2 SYDVKM. In DNA form, the CDR3 reads TGTGCCAGCAGTTGGGGCAGGGGTGTGGAGACCCAGTACTTC. It specifies CASSWGRGVETQYF.

V and J are TRBV2 and TRBJ1-5; 7 bases align to TRBD1. Germline V gives CDR1 SNHLY, CDR2 FYNNEI. This CDR3 spans 12 amino acids. V trimming: 6 bases; J trimming: 7 bases; junction bases outside the gene matches: 3. The CDR3 is CASSPGGQPQHF. In DNA form, the CDR3 reads TGTGCCAGCAGCCCAGGGGGACAGCCCCAGCATTTT.

The chain recombines TRBV24-1 with TRBJ2-3, with 10 bases matching TRBD1. Losses at the gene ends were 3 bases for V and 4 bases for J; bases not matched to a gene: 6. Germline V gene data show CDR1 as KGHDR and CDR2 as SFDVKD. The CDR3 consists of 16 residues. The CDR3 nucleotides are TGTGCCACCAGTGATCCTGGACAGGGGGGGCCAGATACGCAGTATTTT. Its protein is CATSDPGQGGPDTQYF.

This chain links TRBV19 with TRBJ2-2, with D possibly matching TRBD2 (6 bases). V shed 6 bases and J shed 4 bases, with 18 bases lying between them. The CDR3 covers 16 residues. The V gene's germline CDR1 is LNHDA and CDR2 SQIVND (reference sequence). Here the CDR3 DNA reads TGTGCCAGTAGCTTGGGTAGGCAGGGAGGCACCGGGGAGCTGTTTTTT. It translates to CASSLGRQGGTGELFF.